A single sample gave rise to the 27 T cell receptor beta chains below, sequenced in a study of T cells in Graves' hyperthyroidism and ophthalmopathy. Using RNA transcripts as the source, TCR beta CDR3 regions were amplified. First-round RT-PCR targeting the TCR CDR3 was performed with the HTBI primer set. A single record per CDR3 protein comes from TCRdb applying MiXCR to the multiplex PCR reads. The sample records 400,000 to 600,000 distinct CDR3 sequences, roughly 16% being singletons. What was sequenced was blood. The receptors were sampled from a woman aged 30 to 39 with Graves' ophthalmopathy.

This clonotype was counted many times. This chain uses TRBV7-6 with TRBJ1-1; 9 nucleotides match TRBD1. J gave up 4 bases and V 4 bases, and 4 bases lay outside the gene matches. Germline V CDR1 and CDR2: SGHVS, FNYEAQ. The CDR3 has 14 amino acids. CDR3 bases: TGTGCCAGCAGCTCCCAACAGGGGGCCACTGAAGCTTTCTTT. Amino acid sequence: CASSSQQGATEAFF.

At least ten counts were recorded for this clonotype. In DNA, the CDR3 is TGTGCCAGCAGCTTAGCCCCAGCCCACTCCTACAATGAGCAGTTCTTC. This encodes CASSLAPAHSYNEQFF. V and J are TRBV11-3 and TRBJ2-1; D is undetermined. V lost 1 base and J 0 bases, leaving 10 bases between the germline ends. The CDR3 runs 16 residues. Germline loops: CDR1 SGHNT, CDR2 YENEEA.

This clonotype was seen ten or more times. The chain recombines TRBV10-3 with TRBJ1-3; no clear D. The germline V gene has CDR1 ENHRY and CDR2 SYGVKD. This CDR3 spans 18 amino acids. Deletions cut 6 bases from V and 0 bases from J, with 21 bases between. CDR3 bases: TGTGCCATCAGCGTATCTTTCTTCGACGGGAGCTCTGGAAACACCATATATTTT. As protein: CAISVSFFDGSSGNTIYF.

This clonotype appeared many times. This sequence joins TRBV3-1 and TRBJ2-3; D is uncertain. This CDR3 contains 12 residues. Looked up from germline, CDR1 is LGHDT and CDR2 is YNNKEL (reference sequence). V was pared by 4 bases and J by 7 bases, with 9 bases between. CDR3 coding DNA: TGTGCCAGCAGCCTTCGTGTGCATACGCAGTATTTT. It yields the protein CASSLRVHTQYF.

The sample holds many counts of this clonotype. The chain combines TRBV12-3 or TRBV12-4 with TRBJ2-5; the D gene is possibly TRBD1 (6 bases). This CDR3 is 14 amino acids long. Trimming removed 3 bases from V and 4 bases from J, with 12 bases in between. CDR3 residues: CASSFRGSVETQYF. CDR3 nucleotides: TGTGCCAGCAGTTTTAGGGGGAGTGTAGAGACCCAGTACTTC.

V usage is TRBV29-1 and J usage is TRBJ2-7; D perhaps matches TRBD2 (5 bases). Germline lookup yields CDR1 SQVTM and CDR2 ANQGSEA. This CDR3 has 13 amino acids. Trimming took off 2 bases at V and 4 bases at J, with 12 bases between the two ends. The CDR3 sequence: CSVESDYFYEQYF. The CDR3 DNA reads as TGCAGCGTTGAAAGCGACTACTTTTACGAGCAGTACTTC.

This clonotype was detected ten times or more. The chain joins TRBV6-1 to TRBJ2-2; D uncertain. The CDR3 is made up of 11 amino acids. Germline V gene lookup returns CDR1 MNHNS and CDR2 SASEGT. V was pared by 5 bases and J by 7 bases, with 5 bases between. The CDR3 DNA is TGTGCCAGCAGTAAAAACGGGGAGCTGTTTTTT. Its protein product is CASSKNGELFF.

Comment on this clonotype: A read error may account for a junction end that differs from germline. The DNA of the CDR3 is TGCGCCAGCAGTGAGAAGCTAGCGGGGTCCTACGAGCAGTTCTTC. It specifies CASSEKLAGSYEQFF. The chain couples TRBV6-1 to TRBJ2-7, with 9 bases matching TRBD2. The better agreement between TRBJ2-1 and the DNA end casts doubt on the J call. The germline V gene encodes CDR1 MNHNS and CDR2 SASEGT. There are 15 residues in the CDR3.

This clonotype has a count of ten or more. CDR3 protein: CASSREDNEQFF. For the CDR3, the DNA is TGTGCCAGCTCGAGGGAGGACAATGAGCAGTTCTTC. The V and J genes are TRBV18 and TRBJ2-1, with D possibly matching TRBD2 (6 bases). The CDR3 totals 12 residues. The germline V and J ends were trimmed by 6 bases and 5 bases, with 8 bases remaining between them. Germline-derived CDR1 and CDR2 are KGHSH and LQKENI.

The J gene is TRBJ2-1, the V gene TRBV19, with D maybe TRBD1 (7 bases). Germline CDR1 LNHDA, CDR2 SQIVND (reference sequence). With 9 bases removed from V and 6 bases from J, the gap between germline ends came to 21 bases. This CDR3 has 15 amino acids. For the CDR3, the DNA is TGTGCCAGCGGAAACAGGGGAGGACGGCTCAATGAGCAGTTCTTC. Translating gives CASGNRGGRLNEQFF.

This clonotype was observed many times. The chain employs TRBV6-2 or TRBV6-3 and TRBJ2-3; D gene uncertain. The V gene's germline CDR1 is MNHEY and CDR2 SVGEGT. V was trimmed by 3 bases and J by 0 bases, leaving 13 bases between them. The CDR3 length is 16 residues. CDR3: CASSYQWYSSTDTQYF. The CDR3 bases are TGTGCCAGCAGTTATCAGTGGTACTCTAGCACAGATACGCAGTATTTT.

V is TRBV11-2 and J is TRBJ2-1; D ambiguous. V was trimmed by 4 bases and J by 4 bases, leaving 14 bases between them. Germline CDR1 SGHAT, CDR2 FQNNGV. This CDR3 has 15 amino acids. CDR3 sequence reads: CASSSLMAAYNEQFF. DNA for the CDR3: TGTGCCAGCAGCTCGTTGATGGCGGCGTACAATGAGCAGTTCTTC.

This clonotype was counted many times. The chain has TRBV2 and TRBJ1-2; 9 bases fit TRBD1. Germline assignment: CDR1 SNHLY and CDR2 FYNNEI. The CDR3 consists of 14 residues. Trimming removed 3 bases from V and 8 bases from J; junction bases left unmatched: 7. The CDR3 sequence is CASSDSTGGEGYTF. The CDR3 DNA is TGTGCCAGCAGTGACTCGACAGGGGGAGAGGGCTACACCTTC.

This clonotype was counted a few times. Germline is not matched at one junction end, which may reflect a read error. The chain is built from TRBV7-7 and TRBJ2-4, with D possibly matching TRBD2 (5 bases). The CDR3 consists of 17 residues. Germline CDR1 SSHAT, CDR2 FNYEAQ (reference sequence). The CDR3 spells CASSLGSGKVAKNIQYF. Written as DNA, the CDR3 is TGTGCTAGCAGCTTAGGGTCGGGGAAGGTAGCCAAAAACATTCAGTACTTC.

Ten or more counts support this clonotype. The V and J genes are TRBV7-8 and TRBJ1-1, with D unclear. Trimming pared 4 bases from V and 6 bases from J, leaving 12 bases between. The CDR3 spans 13 residues. The germline gives CDR1 SGHVS, CDR2 FQNEAQ. In nucleotides, the CDR3 is TGTGCCAGCAGCTCGTTCTTACGCCCTGAAGCTTTCTTT. Translated, it gives CASSSFLRPEAFF.

This clonotype came up a few times. CDR3 region: CASSVTGTSTDTQYF. As DNA, the CDR3 is TGTGCCAGCAGCGTCACCGGGACAAGCACAGATACGCAGTATTTT. The chain employs TRBV7-3 and TRBJ2-3; D might be TRBD1 (6 bases). Trimming left V 5 bases short and J 0 bases short, with 12 bases between. CDR3 size: 15 residues. From germline, CDR1 is SGHTA and CDR2 FQGTGA. The full variable domain, its missing parts supplied by reference TRBV7-3 and TRBJ2-3, is GAGVSQTPSNKVTEKGKYVELRCDPISGHTALYWYRQSLGQGPEFLIYFQGTGAADDSGLPNDRFFAVRPEGSVSTLKIQRTERGDSAVYLCASSVTGTSTDTQYFGPGTRLTVL.

This clonotype has a count of ten or more. The chain is built from TRBV20-1 and TRBJ2-3; D unclear. This CDR3 spans 10 amino acids. V lost 6 bases to trimming and J lost 3 bases, with 4 bases between them. Germline CDR1 DFQATT, CDR2 SNEGSKA (reference sequence). The CDR3 loop is CSAETDTQYF. In DNA form, the CDR3 reads TGCAGTGCCGAAACAGATACGCAGTATTTT.

This clonotype was found a few times. The chain links TRBV4-1 to TRBJ2-7, with TRBD1 matching over 7 bases. Per the germline V gene, CDR1 is MGHRA and CDR2 is YSYEKL. CDR3 length equals 15 residues. The V gene end was trimmed by 2 bases and the J gene end by 4 bases; junction bases not matched to a gene: 8. The CDR3 spells CASSQRQGAGYEQYF. The CDR3 bases are TGCGCCAGCAGCCAACGACAGGGAGCTGGGTACGAGCAGTACTTC.

Ten or more counts support this clonotype. The chain's CDR3 is CASRRVGDTEAFF. The CDR3 nucleotides are TGTGCCAGCAGGAGGGTGGGGGACACTGAAGCTTTCTTT. The V call is TRBV28, the J call TRBJ1-1, with D possibly being TRBD1 (5 bases). V dropped 6 bases and J dropped 3 bases, with 11 bases sitting between them. This CDR3 is built from 13 residues. Germline V CDR1 and CDR2: MDHEN, SYDVKM.

The V gene is TRBV15, the J gene TRBJ2-1; 9 nucleotides line up with TRBD2. CDR3 length: 15 residues. V lost 4 bases, J lost 1 base, and 2 bases stayed unmatched. Germline CDR1 reads LNHNV; CDR2 reads YYDKDF (reference sequence). The CDR3 spells CATSISGSSYNEQFF. The CDR3 DNA sequence: TGTGCCACCAGCATTAGCGGGAGTTCCTACAATGAGCAGTTCTTC.

In this sample, this clonotype turned up a few times. The V gene is TRBV10-3, the J gene TRBJ2-3; 11 nucleotides match TRBD2. The CDR3 is 15 amino acids. Germline V gene sequence: CDR1 ENHRY, CDR2 SYGVKD. V dropped 6 bases and J dropped 6; count of bases not matched to a gene: 8. CDR3 DNA sequence: TGTGCCATCAGCAACCGGGGACTAGCGGCTGATACGCAGTATTTT. This codes for CAISNRGLAADTQYF.

This clonotype has at least ten counts. The rearrangement uses TRBV7-2 and TRBJ2-7; 7 nucleotides agree with TRBD1. The V gene's germline CDR1 is SGHTA and CDR2 FQGNSA. CDR3 size: 14 residues. Trimming cost V 4 bases and J 2 bases; bases outside gene matches: 5. The CDR3 sequence: CASSYAQGAYEQYF. Written as DNA, the CDR3 is TGTGCCAGCAGCTATGCCCAGGGGGCCTACGAGCAGTACTTC.

This clonotype has just a few counts. The chain joins TRBV4-3 to TRBJ2-5; D not resolved. The CDR3 runs 12 residues. Trimming shortened V by 3 bases and J by 7 bases, and 9 bases separated the two germline ends. Germline V gene sequence: CDR1 LGHNA, CDR2 YSLEER. CDR3 nucleotides: TGCGCCAGCAGCCAGATAGGCGGGACCCAGTACTTC. Translated, it gives CASSQIGGTQYF.

This clonotype was seen only a few times. At one end, the junction sequence differs from germline, possibly due to a read error. This chain uses TRBV7-7 with TRBJ2-1, with 8 bases fitting TRBD1. CDR1 is SSHAT and CDR2 is FNYEAQ in the germline V gene (reference sequence). The CDR3 has 15 amino acids. The CDR3 loop reads CASSLGQGAIDEQFF. DNA of the CDR3: TGTGCTAGCAGCTTAGGGCAGGGGGCTATCGATGAGCAGTTCTTC.

The chain carries TRBV29-1 and TRBJ2-7; either TRBD1 or TRBD2 may supply D (5 bases each). V gave up 5 bases and J gave up 4 bases, with 15 bases separating them. The CDR3 is 13 residues long. Germline CDR1 SQVTM, CDR2 ANQGSEA. The CDR3 DNA is TGCAGCGTTCTCCCGGGACGGACATACGAGCAGTACTTC. Encoded protein: CSVLPGRTYEQYF.

This clonotype was found a few times. V gene TRBV4-3 combines with J gene TRBJ2-7; D gene unclear. This CDR3 is 13 amino acids long. Germline CDR1 LGHNA, CDR2 YSLEER. The V end lost 0 bases, the J end lost 7 bases, and 10 bases lay between the germline ends. Here the CDR3 reads CASSQEVLKEQYF. CDR3 nucleotides: TGCGCCAGCAGCCAAGAGGTTTTGAAGGAGCAGTACTTC.

This clonotype was detected only a few times. The chain joins TRBV6-4 to TRBJ2-1, with 9 bases aligning to TRBD2. Germline CDR1 MRHNA, CDR2 SNTAGT. The CDR3 totals 15 residues. The J segment lost 10 bases and the V segment lost 2 bases, leaving 9 bases of the junction unmatched. The CDR3 DNA sequence: TGTGCCAGCAGTGACGGCGGGAGGGCCTGGGACGAGCAGTTCTTC. This codes for CASSDGGRAWDEQFF.